The entry below gives a single T cell receptor beta chain sequence along with its context. The record originates from a study of blood T cell repertoires in COVID-19. For the study at large: Sites across the United States, Italy and Spain contributed samples from acute and convalescent COVID-19. T cells, B-cell-depleted T cells, or PBMCs provided the cDNA or gDNA that served as material.

Losses at the gene ends were 3 bases for V and 7 bases for J; bases not matched to a gene: 14. The germline V gene encodes CDR1 LGHNA and CDR2 YSLEER. The CDR3 loop spans 16 amino acids. In the study's own analysis: Researchers report that nucleated cell counts were estimated from reference gene primer amplification. Profiling relied on immunoSEQ multiplex PCR, and the TCRdb table lists in-frame clones only, not all of them. The DNA gave D and trimming, while V, J and clone size come from that table. The profile shows fewer than 35,000 clones, about 90% of them singletons. The specimen was peripheral blood. This chain uses TRBV4-3 with TRBJ2-5; 7 positions match TRBD1. The sequence was collected from a human donor with active COVID-19. The donor label of this sample is uncertain. The CDR3, as DNA: TGCGCCAGCAGCCAGACTAACAGGGGTGTGGACGGGACCCAGTACTTC. Its translation: CASSQTNRGVDGTQYF.